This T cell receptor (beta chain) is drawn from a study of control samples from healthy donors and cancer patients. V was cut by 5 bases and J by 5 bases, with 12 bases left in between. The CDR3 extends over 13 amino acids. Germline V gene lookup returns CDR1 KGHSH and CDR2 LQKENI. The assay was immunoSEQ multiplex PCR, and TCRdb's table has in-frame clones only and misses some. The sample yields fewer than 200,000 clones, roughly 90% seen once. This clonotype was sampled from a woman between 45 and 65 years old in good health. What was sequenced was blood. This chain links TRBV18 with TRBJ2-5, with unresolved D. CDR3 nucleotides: TGTGCCAGCTCATTACAGCTCGAGGAGACCCAGTACTTC. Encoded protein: CASSLQLEETQYF.